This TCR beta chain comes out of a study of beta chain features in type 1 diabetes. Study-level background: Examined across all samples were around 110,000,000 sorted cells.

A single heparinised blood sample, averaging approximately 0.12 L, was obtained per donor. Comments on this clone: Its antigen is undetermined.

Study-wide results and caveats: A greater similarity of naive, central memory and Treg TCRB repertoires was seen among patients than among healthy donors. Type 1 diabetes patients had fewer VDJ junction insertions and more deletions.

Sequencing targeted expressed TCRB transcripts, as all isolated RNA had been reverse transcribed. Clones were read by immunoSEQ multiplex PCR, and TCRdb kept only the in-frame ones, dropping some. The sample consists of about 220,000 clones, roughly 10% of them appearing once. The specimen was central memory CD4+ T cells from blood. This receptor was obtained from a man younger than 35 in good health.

CDR3 loop: CASSLDGGGTEAFF. In nucleotides, the CDR3 is TGTGCCAGCAGTTTGGATGGTGGTGGTACTGAAGCTTTCTTT. The chain is built from TRBV2 and TRBJ1-1; unclear D gene. The germline CDR1 and CDR2 sequences are SNHLY and FYNNEI. The V end lost 5 bases, the J end lost 5 bases, and 15 bases lay between the germline ends. The CDR3 spans 14 residues.